The 7 T cell receptor beta chains presented below share a single source sample, sequenced in a study of regulatory T cells in long-lasting Graves disease. The authors built TCR beta libraries using iRepertoire HTBI primers and Arm-PCR of CDR3 regions. TCRdb redid the calling of the multiplex PCR reads with MiXCR, one entry per CDR3 protein. Of roughly 560,000 distinct CDR3 sequences listed, more than 15% were seen once; the top ten hold 20% to 25%. Stated time point: newly diagnosed GD, antithyroid drugs for less than 3 months. The TCR library was prepared using RNA isolated from PBMCs. These records were also assigned to another study, of T cells in Graves' hyperthyroidism and ophthalmopathy.

Material: peripheral blood mononuclear cells (PBMCs), obtained at new diagnosis, from a patient treated with antithyroid drugs. These receptors originate from a woman aged 35-65 years with Graves disease.

At least ten counts were recorded for this clonotype. The J gene is TRBJ2-7, the V gene TRBV12-3 or TRBV12-4; no definite D call. The V and J ends lost 6 bases and 3 bases respectively, with 12 bases between them. CDR3 length: 13 residues. The CDR3 region is CASSSDQIYEQYF. CDR3 nucleotide sequence: TGTGCCAGCAGCTCGGACCAAATCTACGAGCAGTACTTC.

This clonotype was detected many times. The chain carries TRBV12-3 or TRBV12-4 and TRBJ1-1; the D gene is possibly TRBD1 (5 bases). Deletions cut 7 bases from V and 2 bases from J, with 17 bases between. CDR3 length: 15 amino acids. In DNA form, the CDR3 reads TGTGCCAGCACCCCAACCGGGACCATAAACACTGAAGCTTTCTTT. Translated: CASTPTGTINTEAFF.

V gene TRBV20-1 combines with J gene TRBJ1-6; 11 nucleotides match TRBD1. The CDR3 totals 18 residues. Germline values: CDR1 DFQATT, CDR2 SNEGSKA (reference sequence). V gave up 0 bases and J gave up 1 base; unmatched junction bases: 5. CDR3 loop: CSARDEDRGRSYNSPLHF. In DNA form, the CDR3 reads TGCAGTGCTAGAGATGAGGACAGGGGGCGTTCCTATAATTCACCCCTCCACTTT.

Worth noting for this clonotype: A much bigger clone sits one base away, suggesting this may be a read error. The chain couples TRBV6-1 to TRBJ2-7; 9 nucleotides match TRBD1. The CDR3 length is 16 residues. Germline V lookup: CDR1 MNHNS, CDR2 SASEGT. The V segment lost 6 bases and the J segment 7 bases; nucleotides outside the gene matches: 16. CDR3 sequence: CASRPKGQGSYNEQYF. The CDR3 DNA reads TGTGCCAGCAGACCGAAGGGACAGGGCTCCTACAATGAGCAGTACTTC.

The chain employs TRBV15 and TRBJ2-5; D call uncertain. The CDR3 has 12 residues. Trimming left V 0 bases short and J 5 bases short, with 4 bases between. Germline V CDR1 and CDR2: LNHNV, YYDKDF (reference sequence). Here the CDR3 reads CATSRDLETQYF. DNA of the CDR3: TGTGCCACCAGCAGAGATCTTGAGACCCAGTACTTC.

This clonotype was seen just once. Compared with germline, one end of the junction differs, possibly owing to a read error. This sequence joins TRBV7-7 and TRBJ2-3; D is ambiguous. Germline V CDR1 and CDR2: SSHAT, FNYEAQ (reference sequence). The CDR3 loop spans 13 amino acids. The CDR3 nucleotides are TGTGCTAGCAGCTTAGAGACCACAGATACGCAGTATTTT. Protein: CASSLETTDTQYF.

This clonotype was found a few times. The chain links TRBV19 to TRBJ1-5; D unclear. The CDR3 runs to 15 residues. The germline V gene encodes CDR1 LNHDA and CDR2 SQIVND (reference sequence). V gave up 6 bases and J gave up 2 bases, with 14 bases separating them. CDR3 in DNA: TGTGCCAGTAGGTCTGAATGGAGGGGCAATCAGCCCCAGCATTTT. This encodes CASRSEWRGNQPQHF.